The T cell receptor beta chain under discussion was sequenced for a study of CD8 T cells in Susac syndrome. Reverse transcription of 0.5 to 1 ug RNA used random hexamers. TCRdb redid the calling of the immunoSEQ multiplex PCR reads with MiXCR, one entry per CDR3 protein. The table has some 400,000 distinct CDR3 sequences, around 85% seen once. The CDR3 runs to 16 residues. The V end lost 4 bases, the J end lost 4 bases, and 17 bases lay between the germline ends. The origin of this receptor is a human donor with multiple sclerosis. The sequencing input was CD8+ T cells from PBMCs. The gene calls are TRBV23-1 and TRBJ1-3, with D unresolved. TRBV23-1 falls under the ORF class, with uncertain function. The CDR3: CASSPHLVVLGNTIYF. CDR3 DNA sequence: TGCGCCAGCAGTCCCCACTTAGTAGTCCTCGGAAACACCATATATTTT.